This T cell receptor beta chain came from a study of shared clonotypes between healthy human individuals. Study-wide findings and caveats: Clonotype sharing among the donors was expected to vary with sequencing depth.

Germline V gene data show CDR1 as SGHDT and CDR2 as YYEEEE. This CDR3 is 16 amino acids long. After removal of 5 bases from V and 3 bases from J, the junction contained 9 bases not matched to a gene. A word on this clone: What it recognizes is unknown.

Assay used: immunoSEQ multiplex PCR; TCRdb lists only in-frame clones, some missing. Here the sample spans approximately 1,000,000 clones, about 84% being singletons. This chain links TRBV5-6 with TRBJ2-7; 12 bases are a match to TRBD2. Sequenced sample: memory CD4+ T cells from PBMCs. Subset indicated: CD45RA-negative fraction. This clonotype originated in a man aged 18 to 29 in good health. Some clones in this sample may be carry-over from other donors' samples. CDR3 region: CASRMMPTSGSYEQYF. CDR3 in DNA: TGTGCCAGCAGAATGATGCCGACTAGCGGGAGCTACGAGCAGTACTTC.